One sample yielded the 29 T cell receptor beta chains listed below, sequenced in a study of blood T cell repertoires in COVID-19. Profiled with immunoSEQ multiplex PCR; TCRdb holds only in-frame clones, not every one. This sample has 320,000 or so clones, with more than 75% found just once. Sequences were obtained from PBMCs or T cells enriched from blood (not recorded which). Receptor source: a woman younger than 45 who had recovered from COVID-19.

This chain links TRBV28 with TRBJ1-3; 11 bases line up with TRBD1. CDR3 length: 16 residues. V dropped 6 bases and J dropped 4; count of bases not matched to a gene: 8. Germline V gives CDR1 MDHEN, CDR2 SYDVKM. CDR3 residues: CASRLGQGARGNTIYF. DNA of the CDR3: TGTGCCAGCAGACTCGGACAGGGGGCGAGAGGAAACACCATATATTTT.

The chain has TRBV2 and TRBJ1-4, with TRBD1 matching over 11 bases. The V gene's germline CDR1 is SNHLY and CDR2 FYNNEI. The CDR3 covers 18 residues. The junction had 14 bases not matched to a gene; V was cut back by 2 bases and J by 9 bases. The DNA of the CDR3 is TGTGCCAGCAGTGAACGAACTCTCACCGGGACAGGGGGGAAAAAACTGTTTTTT. This sequence encodes CASSERTLTGTGGKKLFF.

The chain combines TRBV15 with TRBJ1-5; unclear D gene. The CDR3 has 13 amino acids. CDR1 and CDR2 (germline): LNHNV, YYDKDF (reference sequence). V gave up 0 bases and J gave up 5 bases, with 5 bases separating them. DNA for the CDR3: TGTGCCACCAGCAGAGATCCTGATCAGCCCCAGCATTTT. Protein: CATSRDPDQPQHF.

The V gene is TRBV2, the J gene TRBJ2-7, with D possibly TRBD2 on 6 matching bases. V gave up 5 bases and J gave up 4 bases, with 24 bases separating them. The CDR3 is 17 amino acids. CDR1 is SNHLY and CDR2 is FYNNEI in the germline V gene. This chain's CDR3 is CASSYEGSIQSGYEQYF. The CDR3 DNA reads as TGTGCCAGCAGTTATGAGGGATCGATACAGAGCGGGTACGAGCAGTACTTC.

V and J are TRBV28 and TRBJ1-2, with TRBD1 matching over 7 bases. Germline values: CDR1 MDHEN, CDR2 SYDVKM. The junction had 15 bases not matched to a gene; V was cut back by 4 bases and J by 4 bases. This CDR3 comprises 17 residues. This CDR3 is CASSSSRTGGGVYGYTF. The CDR3, as DNA: TGTGCCAGCAGTTCCTCCAGGACAGGAGGGGGCGTCTATGGCTACACCTTC.

The chain is built from TRBV2 and TRBJ1-4; possibly TRBD1 for D (6 bases). Per the germline V gene, CDR1 is SNHLY and CDR2 is FYNNEI. Trimming cost V 4 bases and J 7 bases, with 13 bases left between them. CDR3 length: 14 amino acids. CDR3 amino acids: CASSGGGAVEKLFF. The CDR3 nucleotides are TGTGCCAGCAGTGGTGGGGGCGCGGTTGAAAAACTGTTTTTT.

This chain uses TRBV24-1 with TRBJ2-1; 13 nucleotides line up with TRBD2. The CDR3 covers 17 residues. CDR1 is KGHDR and CDR2 is SFDVKD in the germline V gene. After removal of 4 bases from V and 2 bases from J, the junction contained 4 bases not matched to a gene. Here the CDR3 reads CATSDPTSGGPYNEQFF. DNA of the CDR3: TGTGCCACCAGTGACCCGACTAGCGGGGGGCCCTACAATGAGCAGTTCTTC.

The chain employs TRBV4-3 and TRBJ2-1, with 7 bases aligning to TRBD2. The CDR3 spans 16 residues. Germline values: CDR1 LGHNA, CDR2 YSLEER. Trimming at V came to 0 bases and at J to 2 bases, leaving 4 bases not matched to a gene. CDR3 region: CASSQERRGAYNEQFF. The DNA for the CDR3 is TGCGCCAGCAGCCAAGAGAGACGGGGGGCCTACAATGAGCAGTTCTTC.

The sample holds one count of this clone. This chain connects TRBV19 to TRBJ2-1; D is ambiguous. From germline, CDR1 is LNHDA and CDR2 SQIVND (reference sequence). Trimming stripped 5 bases from V and 0 bases from J, with 11 bases between. The CDR3 is 15 residues long. The CDR3 DNA reads as TGTGCCAGTAGTTCTAGACGGGTCTCCTACAATGAGCAGTTCTTC. As protein: CASSSRRVSYNEQFF.

This clone was recorded only once. This rearrangement joins TRBV5-8 to TRBJ2-3, with 9 bases that match TRBD1. From germline, CDR1 is SGHTS and CDR2 YDEGEE. The J segment lost 6 bases and the V segment lost 0 bases, leaving 11 bases of the junction unmatched. The CDR3 runs 17 residues. The CDR3 is CASSLDPLGTGTDTQYF. The CDR3 nucleotides read TGTGCCAGCAGCTTGGACCCACTCGGGACAGGGACGGATACGCAGTATTTT.

The V call is TRBV2, the J call TRBJ2-7; TRBD1 aligns across 9 bases. Germline V CDR1 and CDR2: SNHLY, FYNNEI. The CDR3 totals 13 residues. With 11 bases clipped from V and 5 bases from J, the junction kept 10 bases outside the gene matches. Here the CDR3 DNA reads TGTGCCCACAAGGTACAGGGGGCCCACGAGCAGTACTTC. This codes for CAHKVQGAHEQYF.

The CDR3 DNA reads as TGTGCCATCAGTGGTGGACAGGGGGGCACTGAAGCTTTCTTT. Its protein product is CAISGGQGGTEAFF. The chain links TRBV10-3 to TRBJ1-1, with 10 positions matching TRBD1. The CDR3 spans 14 residues. In germline, CDR1 is ENHRY, CDR2 SYGVKD. V shed 4 bases, J shed 4 bases, and the junction held 3 bases outside the gene matches.

V usage is TRBV5-8 and J usage is TRBJ2-7; TRBD1 matches at 7 bases. V was pared by 4 bases and J by 0 bases, with 7 bases of the junction left unmatched. CDR1 SGHTS and CDR2 YDEGEE come from the germline V gene. This CDR3 is 15 amino acids long. The CDR3 region has the DNA TGTGCCAGCAGCCCCGACAGGGTAGCCTCCTACGAGCAGTACTTC. Residues: CASSPDRVASYEQYF.

The chain employs TRBV3-1 (or the pseudogene TRBV3-2) and TRBJ1-1; D is possibly TRBD1 (5 bases). The CDR3 loop spans 15 amino acids. The germline V gene has CDR1 LGHDT and CDR2 YNNKEL (reference sequence). Trimming cost V 0 bases and J 6 bases, with 14 bases left between them. The CDR3 DNA reads TGTGCCAGCAGCCAAGAGAGAAGGGGCCGCGCTGAAGCTTTCTTT. Protein product: CASSQERRGRAEAFF.

The chain links TRBV7-6 to TRBJ1-1, with a tentative D call TRBD1 (5 bases). Germline CDR1 and CDR2: SGHVS and FNYEAQ. This CDR3 is built from 15 residues. The V gene lost 5 bases and the J gene lost 0 bases, with 13 bases spanning the gap. CDR3 sequence (DNA): TGTGCCAGCAGCCCAGAAAGGGGCCTGAACACTGAAGCTTTCTTT. As protein: CASSPERGLNTEAFF.

This clone is a singleton in its sample. The chain links TRBV25-1 to TRBJ2-7; tentative D call: TRBD2 (5 bases). CDR3 length equals 14 residues. Germline CDR1 reads MGHDK; CDR2 reads SYGVNS. Trimming stripped 3 bases from V and 1 base from J, with 10 bases between. The CDR3 region has the DNA TGTGCCAGCAGTGACCCGGGGTTGTCCTACGAGCAGTACTTC. This codes for CASSDPGLSYEQYF.

The rearrangement links TRBV24-1 to TRBJ2-3; 10 bases agree with TRBD1. This CDR3 is built from 14 residues. With V trimmed by 9 bases and J by 3 bases, 5 bases remained unmatched. In germline, CDR1 is KGHDR, CDR2 SFDVKD. The CDR3 DNA follows: TGTGCCACCGGGCCGGGACAGGGGACAGATACGCAGTATTTT. This gives the protein CATGPGQGTDTQYF.

This chain connects TRBV28 to TRBJ1-2, with 9 bases fitting TRBD1. The CDR3 is 18 residues long. CDR1 and CDR2 from the germline V gene are MDHEN and SYDVKM. With 6 bases clipped from V and 6 bases from J, the junction kept 20 bases outside the gene matches. For the CDR3, the DNA is TGTGCCAGCAGCTTCAGGGACAGGGACTCGTTCGGGGGGGATGGCTACACCTTC. Its translation: CASSFRDRDSFGGDGYTF.

This clone was seen a handful of times. The chain couples TRBV2 to TRBJ2-5, with D possibly matching TRBD2 (6 bases). The germline V gene encodes CDR1 SNHLY and CDR2 FYNNEI. The CDR3 runs 13 residues. Trimming took off 8 bases at V and 1 base at J, with 11 bases between the two ends. CDR3 region: CASRRDLQETQYF. The CDR3, as DNA: TGTGCCAGCCGGAGGGACCTCCAAGAGACCCAGTACTTC.

The chain carries TRBV28 and TRBJ1-2; D possibly corresponds to TRBD1 (6 bases). Germline lookup yields CDR1 MDHEN and CDR2 SYDVKM. Trimming took 10 bases from V and 5 from J, leaving 14 bases between them. CDR3 length equals 12 residues. The CDR3 DNA follows: TGTGCCACCAAACTCGGGACATATGGCTACACCTTC. Translation gives CATKLGTYGYTF.

The chain couples TRBV3-1 (or the pseudogene TRBV3-2) to TRBJ2-1; TRBD1 matches 8 bases. Losses at the gene ends were 4 bases for V and 3 bases for J; bases not matched to a gene: 5. This CDR3 has 15 residues. Germline CDR1 LGHDT, CDR2 YNNKEL (reference sequence). The CDR3 sequence is CASSRLGQGYNEQFF. CDR3 sequence (DNA): TGTGCCAGCAGCCGCCTTGGACAGGGCTACAATGAGCAGTTCTTC.

The genes are TRBV4-2 and TRBJ2-4; the match to TRBD2 covers 10 bases. Germline V CDR1 and CDR2: LGHNA, YNFKEQ. This CDR3 is 19 amino acids long. With 0 bases clipped from V and 1 base from J, the junction kept 9 bases outside the gene matches. The CDR3, as DNA: TGTGCCAGCAGCCAAGAGGCTAGCGGGGGCGGGGGTGCCAAAAACATTCAGTACTTC. It encodes CASSQEASGGGGAKNIQYF.

This clone was found once. The chain recombines TRBV6-5 with TRBJ1-6, with TRBD1 identical over 7 bases. CDR3 length: 14 amino acids. Germline CDR1 is MNHEY and CDR2 is SVGAGI. V dropped 9 bases and J dropped 5; count of bases not matched to a gene: 7. In nucleotides, the CDR3 is TGTGCCAGGCAGACAGGGAACCATAATTCACCCCTCCACTTT. This gives the protein CARQTGNHNSPLHF.

The chain recombines TRBV5-1 with TRBJ2-5; D is uncertain. Trimming stripped 3 bases from V and 1 base from J, with 10 bases between. The CDR3 contains 14 residues. Looked up from germline, CDR1 is SGHRS and CDR2 is YFSETQ. CDR3 nucleotide sequence: TGCGCCAGCAGCTCGGCAGGCCTCCAAGAGACCCAGTACTTC. Translated: CASSSAGLQETQYF.

This clone was counted once. The chain combines TRBV10-3 with TRBJ1-2; 8 positions match TRBD1. The V segment lost 8 bases and the J segment 3 bases; nucleotides outside the gene matches: 14. CDR1 and CDR2 (germline): ENHRY, SYGVKD. This CDR3 is built from 16 residues. CDR3 nucleotide sequence: TGTGCCATCGCCCCGTCATCGACAGGGGCGTACTATGGCTACACCTTC. Translated: CAIAPSSTGAYYGYTF.

This rearrangement joins TRBV24-1 to TRBJ2-7; a weak D match, TRBD1 (6 bases). The CDR3 length is 14 residues. Germline CDR1 reads KGHDR; CDR2 reads SFDVKD. Trimming removed 4 bases from V and 4 bases from J, with 13 bases in between. The CDR3, as DNA: TGTGCCACCAGTGACCGACATAGGGGGTACGAGCAGTACTTC. Protein product: CATSDRHRGYEQYF.

The V and J genes are TRBV6-1 and TRBJ1-6; D is perhaps TRBD1 (6 bases). The CDR3 is 14 amino acids. The ends were cut back, 2 bases at V and 10 bases at J, with 12 bases in the middle. From germline, CDR1 is MNHNS and CDR2 SASEGT. As DNA, the CDR3 is TGTGCCAGCAGTGAATCGGGGCAGGGGTCACCCCTCCACTTT. As protein: CASSESGQGSPLHF.

V gene TRBV11-2 combines with J gene TRBJ2-5, with 10 bases identical to TRBD1. The germline V gene encodes CDR1 SGHAT and CDR2 FQNNGV. V gave up 6 bases and J gave up 4 bases; unmatched junction bases: 14. The CDR3 totals 17 residues. The DNA of the CDR3 is TGTGCCAGCAGTCCACTAACCGGGACAGGGGTTAGAGAGACCCAGTACTTC. This translates into CASSPLTGTGVRETQYF. Full variable domain (missing parts from reference TRBV11-2 and TRBJ2-5): EAGVAQSPRYKIIEKRQSVAFWCNPISGHATLYWYQQILGQGPKLLIQFQNNGVVDDSQLPKDRFSAERLKGVDSTLKIQPAKLEDSAVYLCASSPLTGTGVRETQYFGPGTRLLVL.

This rearrangement joins TRBV9 to TRBJ1-4; possibly TRBD1 for D (6 bases). The germline V gene encodes CDR1 SGDLS and CDR2 YYNGEE. The CDR3 sequence is 15 residues long. V lost 0 bases and J lost 6, with 12 bases in between. Written as DNA, the CDR3 is TGTGCCAGCAGCGTAGGGTTACAGGGAGATGAAAAACTGTTTTTT. Its protein product is CASSVGLQGDEKLFF.